Below, 3 T cell receptor beta chains from the same sample are listed, as sequenced in a study of blood T cell repertoires in COVID-19. TCRdb's table, derived via immunoSEQ multiplex PCR, lists solely in-frame clones and lacks some. Counted here are roughly 200,000 clones, around 90% occurring once; the ten biggest clones make up around 12%. The sample was peripheral blood. All receptors derive from a woman between 18 and 29 years old who had recovered from COVID-19.

The chain recombines TRBV7-9 with TRBJ1-2, with TRBD1 matching 9 bases. There are 15 residues in the CDR3. Germline-derived CDR1 and CDR2 are SEHNR and FQNEAQ (reference sequence). V lost 7 bases and J lost 2; bases outside the gene matches: 8. This CDR3 reads CASTKSGTGNYGYTF. CDR3 sequence (DNA): TGTGCCAGCACCAAGAGTGGGACAGGGAACTATGGCTACACCTTC.

The CDR3 reads CASSFPGAEQFF. For the CDR3, the DNA is TGTGCCAGCAGTTTCCCAGGGGCTGAGCAGTTCTTC. V usage is TRBV28 and J usage is TRBJ2-1; maybe TRBD1 (6 bases). Germline-derived CDR1 and CDR2 are MDHEN and SYDVKM. V lost 3 bases to trimming and J lost 9 bases, with 9 bases between them. There are 12 residues in the CDR3.

The chain recombines TRBV7-9 with TRBJ2-7, with 7 bases fitting TRBD2. Germline CDR1 is SEHNR and CDR2 is FQNEAQ (reference sequence). CDR3 length: 15 amino acids. J gave up 2 bases and V 0 bases, and 4 bases lay outside the gene matches. The CDR3 loop is CASSLAQGGTYEQYF. The CDR3, as DNA: TGTGCCAGCAGCTTAGCGCAGGGAGGGACCTACGAGCAGTACTTC.